The rows below give T cell receptor beta chains drawn from one sample of a study of cytomegalovirus exposure and HLA in healthy donors. Produced via immunoSEQ multiplex PCR; TCRdb's table is partial and in-frame only. There are under 200,000 clones in the sample; roughly 84% occur only once, and around 0.96% lies in the top ten. Sequencing input: PBMCs. The origin of the receptors is a man under 40 in good health and CMV-seronegative. Each CDR3 is given with its conserved first and last residue. The D gene is left open where the match is weak. Expanded clones are given a class, and other clones once, few, many or no size at all.

>.|TRBV7-9|.|TRBJ1-6
CASSLGQGNNSPLHF
TGTGCCAGCAGCTTAGGGCAGGGAAATAATTCACCCCTCCACTTT
>.|TRBV19|TRBD1|TRBJ2-7
CASSKQGAEYEQYF
TGTGCCAGTAGTAAACAGGGGGCGGAGTACGAGCAGTACTTC
>.|TRBV5-3|TRBD1|TRBJ1-5
CARSLGRGQGHNQPQHF
TGTGCCAGAAGCTTGGGTAGGGGACAGGGGCACAATCAGCCCCAGCATTTT
>once|TRBV5-1|TRBD1|TRBJ2-5
CASSQAPRGLQETQYF
TGCGCCAGCAGTCAAGCGCCCAGGGGGCTCCAAGAGACCCAGTACTTC
>.|TRBV19|TRBD1|TRBJ1-2
CASSIMRQGDDGKYGYTF
TGTGCCAGTAGTATTATGAGACAGGGTGATGACGGGAAGTATGGCTACACCTTC
>.|TRBV2|.|TRBJ2-5
CARALDSRGETQYF
TGTGCCAGAGCCTTGGACTCTCGGGGGGAGACCCAGTACTTC
>.|TRBV14|.|TRBJ1-3
CASSGTTGNTIYF
TGTGCCAGCAGCGGGACAACTGGAAACACCATATATTTT
>.|TRBV18|.|TRBJ1-1
CASSPGGLMNTEAFF
TGTGCCAGCTCACCAGGCGGCCTGATGAACACTGAAGCTTTCTTT
>.|TRBV27|TRBD1|TRBJ1-5
CASSPRQGWNSNQPQHF
TGTGCCAGCAGTCCCCGACAGGGATGGAATAGCAATCAGCCCCAGCATTTT
>.|TRBV19|TRBD1|TRBJ2-7
CASSFRDRDDEQYF
TGTGCCAGTAGTTTCCGGGACAGGGACGACGAGCAGTACTTC
>.|TRBV28|TRBD1|TRBJ1-6
CASSERTGPYSPLHF
TGTGCCAGCAGTGAGAGGACAGGGCCTTATTCACCCCTCCACTTT
>.|TRBV7-6|TRBD2|TRBJ2-5
CASSLGGTSVQETQYF
TGTGCCAGCAGCTTAGGAGGGACTAGCGTCCAAGAGACCCAGTACTTC
>once|TRBV9|.|TRBJ1-1
CASNREGLTEAFF
TGTGCCAGCAACCGGGAGGGGTTGACTGAAGCTTTCTTT
>.|TRBV5-1|.|TRBJ2-2
CASSWVSSNTGELFF
TGCGCCAGCAGCTGGGTTAGCTCGAACACCGGGGAGCTGTTTTTT
>.|TRBV2|.|TRBJ1-1
CASSASENTEAFF
TGTGCCAGCAGTGCGTCAGAGAACACTGAAGCTTTCTTT
>once|TRBV6-4|.|TRBJ2-2
CASSGFAYPNTGELFF
TGTGCCAGCAGTGGCTTCGCGTACCCGAACACCGGGGAGCTGTTTTTT
>.|TRBV2|TRBD2|TRBJ2-1
CASSASVSSGGGEQFF
TGTGCCAGCAGTGCTTCCGTGTCTAGCGGGGGCGGTGAGCAGTTCTTC
>.|TRBV28|.|TRBJ1-5
CASHREYSNQPQHF
TGTGCCAGTCACAGGGAGTATAGCAATCAGCCCCAGCATTTT
>.|TRBV5-1|TRBD1|TRBJ1-6
CASSPRQGVSPLHF
TGCGCCAGCAGCCCTCGACAGGGGGTATCACCCCTCCACTTT
>once|TRBV18|.|TRBJ2-7
CASSPAAEVTYEQYF
TGTGCCAGCTCACCAGCGGCGGAGGTCACCTACGAGCAGTACTTC
>once|TRBV15|.|TRBJ1-1
CATSRAGIGSTEAFF
TGTGCCACCAGCAGAGCAGGGATAGGCTCAACTGAAGCTTTCTTT
>.|TRBV10-3|TRBD2|TRBJ2-2
CAISKGGDTGELFF
TGTGCCATCAGTAAGGGAGGGGACACCGGGGAGCTGTTTTTT
>.|TRBV5-6|TRBD2|TRBJ2-3
CASSELAGSTDTQYF
TGTGCCAGCAGCGAACTAGCGGGGAGCACAGATACGCAGTATTTT
>.|TRBV25-1|TRBD2|TRBJ2-1
CASSGPGLAVYNEQFF
TGTGCCAGCAGTGGACCGGGACTAGCGGTATACAATGAGCAGTTCTTC
>.|TRBV7-9|.|TRBJ2-5
CASSNTLTGMETQYF
TGTGCCAGCAGCAACACCTTAACGGGGATGGAGACCCAGTACTTC
>once|TRBV2|.|TRBJ2-5
CASSELGEASQETQYF
TGTGCCAGCAGTGAATTGGGGGAGGCCTCTCAAGAGACCCAGTACTTC
>.|TRBV18|TRBD1|TRBJ2-7
CASSPETGYGDEQYF
TGTGCCAGTTCACCAGAGACAGGGTACGGGGACGAGCAGTACTTC
>.|TRBV10-3|TRBD2|TRBJ2-1
CAISESRASGDNNEQFF
TGTGCCATCAGTGAGTCGAGGGCTAGCGGGGATAACAATGAGCAGTTCTTC
>once|TRBV6-5|TRBD1|TRBJ2-7
CASTATGLNEQYF
TGTGCCAGCACCGCGACAGGGCTTAACGAGCAGTACTTC
>once|TRBV28|.|TRBJ1-6
CASTPLLPNNSPLHF
TGTGCCAGCACTCCGCTCCTACCTAATAATTCACCCCTCCACTTT
>.|TRBV27|TRBD2|TRBJ2-7
CASSFGTSGVYEQYF
TGTGCCAGCAGTTTTGGGACTAGCGGGGTCTACGAGCAGTACTTC
>few|TRBV29-1|TRBD2|TRBJ2-5
CSVRGLAGVGETQYF
TGCAGCGTCCGCGGGTTAGCGGGGGTTGGAGAGACCCAGTACTTC
>.|TRBV6-1|.|TRBJ2-7
CASSEAAWGVKAYEQYF
TGTGCCAGCAGTGAAGCTGCTTGGGGGGTTAAAGCCTACGAGCAGTACTTC
>few|TRBV7-7|TRBD2|TRBJ2-1
CASSLTPGTSAYNEQFF
TGTGCCAGCAGCTTAACACCCGGGACTAGCGCCTACAATGAGCAGTTCTTC
>.|TRBV5-1|TRBD1|TRBJ1-2
CASSLDGMWDSHYGYTF
TGCGCCAGCAGCTTGGATGGTATGTGGGACAGCCACTATGGCTACACCTTC
>.|TRBV29-1|TRBD1|TRBJ2-1
CSVEFGQGANEQFF
TGCAGCGTTGAATTCGGACAGGGGGCAAATGAGCAGTTCTTC
>.|TRBV27|.|TRBJ2-7
CASSFDQGPSYEQYF
TGTGCCAGCAGTTTTGACCAGGGGCCCTCCTACGAGCAGTACTTC
>.|TRBV6-6|TRBD1|TRBJ2-3
CASSSTGPTQYF
TGTGCCAGCAGTTCGACAGGGCCTACGCAGTATTTT
>.|TRBV19|.|TRBJ2-5
CASSISIRGAGRETQYF
TGTGCCAGTAGTATTTCCATTCGGGGGGCCGGGAGAGAGACCCAGTACTTC
>.|TRBV10-1|.|TRBJ2-5
CASGTGETQYF
TGCGCCAGCGGAACAGGGGAGACCCAGTACTTC
>.|TRBV7-8|TRBD1|TRBJ1-2
CASSLYGTGYGYTF
TGTGCCAGCAGCTTATATGGGACAGGGTATGGCTACACCTTC
>.|TRBV19|.|TRBJ1-5
CASSIGGPSNQPQHF
TGTGCCAGTAGTATAGGGGGGCCTAGCAATCAGCCCCAGCATTTT
>.|TRBV10-2|TRBD2|TRBJ2-2
CASRGLAGGPGTGELFF
TGCGCCAGCAGGGGACTAGCGGGGGGGCCGGGCACCGGGGAGCTGTTTTTT
>.|TRBV15|.|TRBJ2-5
CATSRDNWVQSQEETQYF
TGTGCCACCAGCAGAGATAATTGGGTACAGAGTCAAGAAGAGACCCAGTACTTC
>.|TRBV2|.|TRBJ2-1
CASSATNNEQFF
TGTGCCAGCAGTGCCACAAACAATGAGCAGTTCTTC
>.|TRBV27|TRBD2|TRBJ2-1
CASSLLAGYNEQFF
TGTGCCAGCAGTTTACTAGCGGGGTACAATGAGCAGTTCTTC
>.|TRBV11-3|.|TRBJ2-6
CASSSSGGSAGANVLTF
TGTGCCAGCAGCTCGAGTGGAGGGAGTGCTGGGGCCAACGTCCTGACTTTC
>.|TRBV13|.|TRBJ2-1
CASLPASLYNEQFF
TGTGCCAGCCTTCCCGCGTCTTTATACAATGAGCAGTTCTTC
>.|TRBV2|.|TRBJ1-1
CASRSSLGRRGLNTEAFF
TGTGCCAGCAGGTCATCTTTGGGGCGGAGGGGATTGAACACTGAAGCTTTCTTT
>.|TRBV10-1|.|TRBJ2-2
CASSDFGASTGELFF
TGCGCCAGCAGTGATTTTGGGGCTTCCACCGGGGAGCTGTTTTTT